This T cell receptor (beta chain) derives from a study of T cell repertoires in cytomegalovirus infection. Comment on this clonotype: Antigen unknown.

TCRdb reprocessed the reads with MiXCR, giving one entry per CDR3 protein. The sample contains 550,000 to 700,000 distinct CDR3 sequences, almost 40% of which appear only once. Regarding the study as a whole: The study found HLA-C-restricted CMV-specific TCR beta clonotypes dominating the ex vivo response.

The V and J ends lost 7 bases and 0 bases respectively, with 8 bases between them. The germline V gene encodes CDR1 SGHRS and CDR2 YFSETQ. CDR3 size: 12 residues. This receptor was taken from a human donor in good health (CMV status not recorded). Some clones in this sample may be carry-over from other donors' samples. Source: cultured PBMCs, taken from culture after CMV antigen stimulation. The gene calls are TRBV5-1 and TRBJ2-7; D not certain. The CDR3 sequence: CASSWNSYEQYF. CDR3 bases: TGCGCCAGCTCGTGGAACTCCTACGAGCAGTACTTC.